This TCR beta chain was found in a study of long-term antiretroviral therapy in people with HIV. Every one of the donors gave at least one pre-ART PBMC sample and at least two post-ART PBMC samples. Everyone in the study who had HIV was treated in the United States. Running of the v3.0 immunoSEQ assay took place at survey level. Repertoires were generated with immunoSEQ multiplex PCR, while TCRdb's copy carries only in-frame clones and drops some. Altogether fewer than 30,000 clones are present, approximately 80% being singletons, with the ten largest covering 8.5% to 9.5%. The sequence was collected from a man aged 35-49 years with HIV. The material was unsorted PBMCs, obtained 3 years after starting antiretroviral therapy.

The CDR3 sequence: CASSLGTLGYEQYF. The DNA of the CDR3 is TGTGCCAGCAGTCTTGGGACATTAGGCTACGAGCAGTACTTC. The chain has TRBV28 and TRBJ2-7, with D possibly matching TRBD1 (6 bases). This CDR3 contains 14 residues. CDR1 and CDR2 (germline): MDHEN, SYDVKM. The V and J ends lost 5 bases and 3 bases respectively, with 14 bases between them. The whole variable domain, remainder taken from reference TRBV28 and TRBJ2-7, is DVKVTQSSRYLVKRTGEKVFLECVQDMDHENMFWYRQDPGLGLRLIYFSYDVKMKEKGDIPEGYSVSREKKERFSLILESASTNQTSMYLCASSLGTLGYEQYFGPGTRLTVT.